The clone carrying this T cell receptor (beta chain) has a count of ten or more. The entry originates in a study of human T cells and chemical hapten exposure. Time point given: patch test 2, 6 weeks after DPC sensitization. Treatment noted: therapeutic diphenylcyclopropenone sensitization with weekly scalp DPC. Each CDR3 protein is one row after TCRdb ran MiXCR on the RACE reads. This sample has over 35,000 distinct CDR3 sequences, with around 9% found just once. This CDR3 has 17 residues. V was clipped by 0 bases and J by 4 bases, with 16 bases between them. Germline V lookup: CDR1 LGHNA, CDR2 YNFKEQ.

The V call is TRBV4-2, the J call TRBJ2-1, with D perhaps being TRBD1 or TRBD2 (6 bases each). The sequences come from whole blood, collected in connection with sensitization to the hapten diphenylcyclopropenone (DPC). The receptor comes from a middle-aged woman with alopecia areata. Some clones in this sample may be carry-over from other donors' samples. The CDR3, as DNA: TGTGCCAGCAGCCAAGATCAGACCGGGGGCCCGTACAATGAGCAGTTCTTC. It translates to CASSQDQTGGPYNEQFF.